This TCR beta chain was captured by sequencing in a study of blood T cell repertoires in COVID-19. Study-wide context: The United States, Italy and Spain were the sources of the acute and convalescent COVID-19 samples. The cDNA or gDNA used as material had been derived from T cells, B-cell-depleted T cells, or PBMCs.

In the case of this clone: Mismatch with germline at one junction end may stem from a read error.

Original analysis: Scientists estimated how many nucleated cells there were by amplifying reference gene primers. TCRdb's table, derived via immunoSEQ multiplex PCR, lists solely in-frame clones and lacks some. V and J calls plus clone size are reproduced from that table; the DNA served to infer D and trimming. The sample has some 150,000 clones; 70% to 90% are singletons. CDR1 and CDR2 from the germline V gene are SSHAT and FNYEAQ (reference sequence). The CDR3 contains 15 residues. Sequenced sample: peripheral blood. This clonotype was sampled from a human donor with acute or convalescent COVID-19. The donor label of this sample is uncertain. The rearrangement uses TRBV7-7 and TRBJ2-2; 9 bases align to TRBD1. The CDR3 reads CASSSGQGGNGELFF. The CDR3 region has the DNA TGTGCTAGCAGCTCGGGACAGGGCGGGAACGGGGAGCTGTTTTTT. Full variable domain (remainder filled in from reference TRBV7-7 and TRBJ2-2): GAGVSQSPRYKVTKRGQDVTLRCDPISSHATLYWYQQALGQGPEFLTYFNYEAQPDKSGLPSDRFSAERPEGSISTLTIQRTEQRDSAMYRCASSSGQGGNGELFFGEGSRLTVL.